This T cell receptor beta chain was identified during a study of tumor-infiltrating lymphocytes in primary liver carcinoma. General study points: Tumor region pairs overlapped more than did tumor-adjacent and tumor-blood pairs. Just around 8-24% of top clones spanned all five tumor regions.

Total RNA (around 0.45 ug) served as template for TCR beta cDNA synthesis primed by a constant-region primer. Construction of TCR beta libraries relied on three successive nested multiplex PCR rounds employing slightly modified ARM-PCR. Amplification in the first two PCR rounds was performed using TRBV1-TRBV30 forward primers and a C-beta reverse primer for 10 cycles each. TCRdb re-analysed the multiplex PCR reads in MiXCR, keeping a single row per CDR3 protein. Of some 50,000 distinct CDR3 sequences listed, less than 85% are singletons. Remarks on this clonotype: No antigen is known for it. This may arise from a read error, as a much more abundant clone is one base away.

Investigators took RNA and DNA out together from roughly 21-30 mg of unsorted bulk tissue. Collection of samples drew on five separate regions of each tumor. Each of the tumor samples contained in excess of 80% viable tumor cells. The ends were cut back, 3 bases at V and 7 bases at J, with 15 bases in the middle. The germline V gene has CDR1 GTSNPN and CDR2 SVGIG (reference sequence). This CDR3 has 13 amino acids. Sequencing was performed on liver tumor tissue from sampling region 5. Subset indicated: tumor region T5, tumor centre. This sequence originates from a man aged 35 to 55 with primary liver carcinoma and hepatitis B virus infection. This chain joins TRBV30 and TRBJ1-1, with a possible D match to TRBD1 (6 bases). The CDR3 sequence is CAWRPKGDIEAFF. CDR3 in DNA: TGTGCCTGGAGGCCTAAGGGGGACATTGAAGCTTTCTTT.